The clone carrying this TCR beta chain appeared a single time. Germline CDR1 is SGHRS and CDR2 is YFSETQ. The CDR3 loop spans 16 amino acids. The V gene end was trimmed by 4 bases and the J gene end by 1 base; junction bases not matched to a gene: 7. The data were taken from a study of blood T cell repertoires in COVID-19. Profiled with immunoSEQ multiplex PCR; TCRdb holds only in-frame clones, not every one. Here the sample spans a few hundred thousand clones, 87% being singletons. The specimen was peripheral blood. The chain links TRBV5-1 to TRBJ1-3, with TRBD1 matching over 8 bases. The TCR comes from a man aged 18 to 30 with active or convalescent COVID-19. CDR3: CASSLQGARSGNTIYF. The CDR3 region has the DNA TGCGCCAGCAGCCTGCAGGGGGCAAGGTCTGGAAACACCATATATTTT.